What follows describes a single T cell receptor (beta chain). What it recognizes is unknown. This could be a read error, since a much larger clone is one nucleotide away. The data derive from a study of molecular identifiers for immune sequencing clone quantification. About the study: RNA, taken in replicates from about 21,000 or 97,000 naive CD8 cells, was split five ways, with four sequenced.

It was with previously described methods and listed TCR primers that bulk TCR libraries were made. TCRdb recomputed calls from the PCR reads with MiXCR, one row per CDR3 protein. This sample has a few hundred thousand distinct CDR3 sequences, with over 20% found just once. Study-wide findings and caveats: In cases of identical TCR molecules sharing a barcode, highly expanded clone sizes could be underestimated. Whereas naive cells kept under 1% of molecules in clones above 20 RNA copies, such clones held over 99% in effectors.

Between the trimmed V and J ends, which lost 8 bases and 14 bases, there was a span of 22 bases. Germline lookup yields CDR1 MNHEY and CDR2 SMNVEV (reference sequence). The CDR3 extends over 14 amino acids. The chain combines TRBV27 with TRBJ1-6; D might be TRBD1 (6 bases). The TCR originated in a human donor in good health. Some libraries in this study had Jurkat cell RNA spiked in. Material for sequencing was naive CD8+ T cells from blood, with Jurkat cell RNA spiked in. Subset in this sample: FACS-sorted CD8+CD4-CCR7+CD45RA+ naive T cells. The CDR3 coding sequence is TGTGCCAGCTGGACGGCACAGGGTGACTCATCCCTCCACTTT. Translated, it gives CASWTAQGDSSLHF.